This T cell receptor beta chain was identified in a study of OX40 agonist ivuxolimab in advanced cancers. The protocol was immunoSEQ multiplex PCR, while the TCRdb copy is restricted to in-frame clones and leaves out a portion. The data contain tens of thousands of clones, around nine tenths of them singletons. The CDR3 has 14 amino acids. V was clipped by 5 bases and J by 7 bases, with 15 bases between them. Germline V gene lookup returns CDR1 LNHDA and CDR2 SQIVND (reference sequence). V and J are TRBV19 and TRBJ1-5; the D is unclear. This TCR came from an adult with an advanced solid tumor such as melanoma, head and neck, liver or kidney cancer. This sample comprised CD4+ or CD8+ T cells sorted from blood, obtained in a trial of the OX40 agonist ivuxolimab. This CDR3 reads CASSPGRTGQPQHF. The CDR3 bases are TGTGCCAGTAGTCCCGGACGGACCGGGCAGCCCCAGCATTTT.